The sequence of this TCR beta chain was determined in a study of response to subunit inactivated influenza vaccine. Whole-study results and caveats: Each seasonal influenza vaccination recruits few new T cells, the authors suggested.

J was trimmed by 1 base and V by 6 bases; bases with no gene match: 6. The germline CDR1 and CDR2 sequences are SNHLY and FYNNEI. The CDR3 is made up of 16 amino acids. Concerning this clonotype itself: No antigen is known for it.

From the RT-PCR reads, TCRdb called clonotypes with MiXCR, one entry per CDR3 protein. The table records some 500,000 distinct CDR3 sequences, 25% of them present only once. The material sequenced was CD4+ T cells sorted from PBMCs, taken 4 to 6 days after vaccination. The source is a man over 45 who received an inactivated influenza vaccine. The rearrangement joins TRBV2 to TRBJ2-1, with 10 bases fitting TRBD2. The DNA for the CDR3 is TGTGCCAGCAGCCCTCTAGCGGGAGTTTCCTACAATGAGCAGTTCTTC. Protein sequence: CASSPLAGVSYNEQFF.